This T cell receptor (beta chain) was sequenced for a study of blood T cell repertoires in COVID-19. This CDR3 spans 13 amino acids. Germline V gene lookup returns CDR1 WNHNN and CDR2 SYGVQD (reference sequence). V was pared by 9 bases and J by 6 bases, with 8 bases of the junction left unmatched. Seattle patient enrollment occurred during active infection, with longitudinal follow-up thereafter. The method was immunoSEQ multiplex PCR; TCRdb's version includes in-frame clones alone and lacks a portion of them. The sample consists of roughly 160,000 clones, about 85% of them appearing once. The source of this sequence is a woman aged 50 to 65 with COVID-19, enrolled during active disease. V usage is TRBV10-1 and J usage is TRBJ1-1; 9 bases line up with TRBD1. The sequenced sample consisted of peripheral blood. This CDR3 reads CARPGQGGAEAFF. The CDR3 DNA reads as TGCGCCAGGCCGGGACAGGGAGGGGCTGAAGCTTTCTTT.